This TCR beta chain was profiled in a study of shared clonotypes between healthy human individuals. Across the study: Three plates each covered CD4 naive and memory; CD8 naive two, CD8 memory one.

Looked up from germline, CDR1 is SGHTA and CDR2 is FQGNSA. The J segment lost 7 bases and the V segment lost 0 bases, leaving 19 bases of the junction unmatched. This CDR3 has 20 residues. Clones were read by immunoSEQ multiplex PCR, and TCRdb kept only the in-frame ones, dropping some. Of about 980,000 clones listed, over 60% are singletons. Researchers partitioned CD4+ cells into CD45RA+ naive and CD45RA-negative memory subsets. This sequence joins TRBV7-2 and TRBJ2-7; TRBD2 matches 12 bases. The sequence was obtained from a man younger than 35 in good health. Source material: memory CD4+ T cells sorted from blood. The subset is: CD45RA-negative fraction. CDR3 nucleotides: TGTGCCAGCAGCTTAGCGGCGGGTCAGTTTACTAGCGGGAGGCAGGGGGAGCAGTACTTC. It yields the protein CASSLAAGQFTSGRQGEQYF. Full variable domain (remainder filled in from reference TRBV7-2 and TRBJ2-7): GAGVSQSPSNKVTEKGKDVELRCDPISGHTALYWYRQSLGQGLEFLIYFQGNSAPDKSGLPSDRFSAERTGGSVSTLTIQRTQQEDSAVYLCASSLAAGQFTSGRQGEQYFGPGTRLTVT.